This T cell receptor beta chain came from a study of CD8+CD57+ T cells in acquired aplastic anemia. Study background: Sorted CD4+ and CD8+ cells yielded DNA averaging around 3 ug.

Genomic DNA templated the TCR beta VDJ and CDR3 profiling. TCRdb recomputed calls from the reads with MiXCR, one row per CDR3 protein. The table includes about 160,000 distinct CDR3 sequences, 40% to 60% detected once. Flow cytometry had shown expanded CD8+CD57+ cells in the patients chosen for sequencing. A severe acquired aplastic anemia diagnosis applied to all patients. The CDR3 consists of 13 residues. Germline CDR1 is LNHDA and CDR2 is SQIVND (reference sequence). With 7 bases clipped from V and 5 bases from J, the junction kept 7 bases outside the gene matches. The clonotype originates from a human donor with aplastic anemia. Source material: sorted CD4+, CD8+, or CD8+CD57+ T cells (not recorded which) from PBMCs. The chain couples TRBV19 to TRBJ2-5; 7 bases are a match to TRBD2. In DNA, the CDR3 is TGTGCCAGTAACCGGGGGGTAAAGGAGACCCAGTACTTC. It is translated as CASNRGVKETQYF.